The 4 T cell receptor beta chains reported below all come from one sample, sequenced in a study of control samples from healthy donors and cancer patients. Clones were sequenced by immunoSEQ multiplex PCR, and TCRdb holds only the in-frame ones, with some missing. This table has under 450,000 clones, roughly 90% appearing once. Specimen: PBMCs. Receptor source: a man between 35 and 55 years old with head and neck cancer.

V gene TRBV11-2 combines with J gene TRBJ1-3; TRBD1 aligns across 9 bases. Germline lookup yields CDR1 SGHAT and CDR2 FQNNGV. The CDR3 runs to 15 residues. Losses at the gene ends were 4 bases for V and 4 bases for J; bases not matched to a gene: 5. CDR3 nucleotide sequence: TGTGCCAGCAGCTCGGACAGGGGAGGAGGAAACACCATATATTTT. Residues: CASSSDRGGGNTIYF.

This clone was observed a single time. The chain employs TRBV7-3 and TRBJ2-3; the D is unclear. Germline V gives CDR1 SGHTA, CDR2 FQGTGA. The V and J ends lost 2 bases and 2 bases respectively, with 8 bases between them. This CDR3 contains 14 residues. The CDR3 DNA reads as TGTGCCAGCAGCTTAGGGCAGGTCACAGATACGCAGTATTTT. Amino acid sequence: CASSLGQVTDTQYF.

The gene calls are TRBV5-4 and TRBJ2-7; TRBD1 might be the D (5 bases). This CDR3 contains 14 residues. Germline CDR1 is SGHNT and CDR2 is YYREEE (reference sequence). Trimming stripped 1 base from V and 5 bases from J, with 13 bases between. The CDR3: CASSLFGRADEQYF. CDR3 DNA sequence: TGTGCCAGCAGCTTGTTCGGCAGGGCTGACGAGCAGTACTTC.

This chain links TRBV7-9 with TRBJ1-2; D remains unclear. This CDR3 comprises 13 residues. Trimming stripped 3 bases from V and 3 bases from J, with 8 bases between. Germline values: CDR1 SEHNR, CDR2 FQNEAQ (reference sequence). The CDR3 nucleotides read TGTGCCAGCAGCTTCGGTGGAGACTATGGCTACACCTTC. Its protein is CASSFGGDYGYTF.